This TCR beta chain was recovered during a study of tumor-infiltrating lymphocytes in localized non-small cell lung cancer. The method was immunoSEQ multiplex PCR; TCRdb's version includes in-frame clones alone and lacks a portion of them. The sample carries roughly 30,000 clones, 75% to 90% recorded once. With regard to this clone: Its antigen is unidentified.

The study, taken as a whole, reports: T-cell fraction did not differ between immunotypes IM1 and IM2.

J was trimmed by 5 bases and V by 5 bases; bases with no gene match: 7. The CDR3 covers 15 residues. CDR1 is MNHNY, CDR2 SVGAGI, per germline (reference sequence). Sequenced sample: lung tumor tissue. This clonotype was sampled from a human donor with non-small cell lung cancer. The chain couples TRBV6-6 to TRBJ1-2; 11 bases align to TRBD1. The CDR3 sequence: CASSDRDRGLYGYTF. In DNA, the CDR3 is TGTGCCAGCAGTGACCGGGACAGGGGGTTATATGGCTACACCTTC.